This T cell receptor (beta chain) originates from a study of T cell responses to AZD1222 COVID-19 vaccine. Study-wide points: The donor cohort was predominantly white British with a female majority, and clonal diversity may have been underestimated. Two AZD1222 doses significantly raised spike-specific TCR breadth and depth over controls.

Using immunoSEQ multiplex PCR, the repertoire was profiled, and TCRdb retains in-frame clones only, with some absent. In the table there are about 150,000 clones, around 90% of which are singletons. The germline V and J ends were trimmed by 3 bases and 1 base, with 7 bases remaining between them. From germline, CDR1 is LNHDA and CDR2 SQIVND (reference sequence). There are 14 residues in the CDR3. Regarding this clone: Its target is unknown.

The clonotype comes from an adult who received the AZD1222 COVID-19 vaccine. The sequencing used peripheral blood, collected 28 days after the second AZD1222 dose. The rearrangement uses TRBV19 and TRBJ1-5; D perhaps matches TRBD1 (5 bases). CDR3 protein: CASSMTESNQPQHF. DNA of the CDR3: TGTGCCAGTAGTATGACAGAGAGCAATCAGCCCCAGCATTTT.